These 2 T cell receptor beta chains were all obtained from the same sample, sequenced in a study of shared clonotypes between healthy human individuals (dated by TCRdb to 2019 to 2021). CD8 naive samples were obtained by positive selection for CCR7 among CD45RO-negative cells, yielding a CD45RA+CCR7+ population from which TemRA cells were excluded. The library relied on the immunoSEQ multiplex PCR assay. TCRdb re-hosts the immuneACCESS table, in-frame sequences only. Its copies lack some clones; in the studies checked, an unresolved V gene accounts for under half of them, and the cause for the rest is not known. The table for this sample lists about 2 million clones; less than 95% of them were counted only once. 0.85% to 1.2% of the sample is held by the ten biggest clonotypes. The source material was naive CD8+ T cells sorted from blood. In the paper's terms, the cell subset or site label means: CD45RA+CCR7+. The receptors come from a man aged 18 to 29 in good health.

This sequence joins TRBV10-2 and TRBJ2-7, with D possibly TRBD2 on 5 matching bases. The CDR3 runs to 15 residues. V lost 0 bases and J 3 bases, leaving 12 bases between the germline ends. The V gene's germline CDR1 is WSHSY and CDR2 SAAADI. CDR3 region: CASSESPERNYEQYF. In DNA form, the CDR3 reads TGCGCCAGCAGTGAGTCGCCGGAGCGGAACTACGAGCAGTACTTC.

V gene TRBV4-1 combines with J gene TRBJ2-7; a weak D match, TRBD2 (5 bases). The CDR3 loop spans 14 amino acids. V was cut by 0 bases and J by 6 bases, with 12 bases left in between. The germline gives CDR1 MGHRA, CDR2 YSYEKL. Here the CDR3 reads CASSQDIRGTEQYF. CDR3 nucleotides: TGCGCCAGCAGCCAAGACATTCGGGGTACCGAGCAGTACTTC.